Listed below are T cell receptor beta chains from one sample, sequenced in a study of T cell responses to AZD1222 COVID-19 vaccine. Measured with immunoSEQ multiplex PCR; TCRdb has only the in-frame clones, and not every one. Altogether over 65,000 clones are present, around 90% being singletons, with the ten largest covering approximately 5.4%. Sequenced material: peripheral blood, taken on day 0 of AZD1222 vaccination. The receptor source for this set is an adult in good health. The conserved cysteine and the conserved F or W are not part of the CDR3 here.

V gene: TRBV19
CDR3 protein: ASRRGQSPYSNQPQH

V gene: TRBV7-3
CDR3 protein: ASSQPGLAGTNTGELF

V gene: TRBV15
CDR3 protein: ATSRAGTGNEKLF

V gene: TRBV6-5
CDR3 protein: ASTNSARGYT

V gene: TRBV6-5
CDR3 protein: ASSYSAGVRNTEAF

V gene: TRBV7-9
CDR3 protein: ASSLGLAGNTIY

V gene: TRBV5-4
CDR3 protein: ASSLRDEQY

V gene: TRBV7-9
CDR3 protein: ASSGGRDLDYYSGANVLT

V gene: TRBV5-1
CDR3 protein: ASSLQGDGEKLF

V gene: TRBV18
CDR3 protein: ASSPPGLAGYNEQF

V gene: TRBV7-3
CDR3 protein: AGGNNYGYT

V gene: TRBV7-2
CDR3 protein: ASSQGALSYNEQF

V gene: TRBV4-1
CDR3 protein: ASSQAAQGGAAEAF

V gene: TRBV5-1
CDR3 protein: ASSSQSGGALGYGYT

V gene: TRBV16
CDR3 protein: ASSSRADLTS

V gene: TRBV7-9
CDR3 protein: ASSLETGTYGYT

V gene: TRBV7-2
CDR3 protein: ASRSPPGLGAGSWETQY

V gene: TRBV7-3
CDR3 protein: ASSQQGGNQPQH

V gene: TRBV19
CDR3 protein: ASSSPANTEAF

V gene: TRBV6-1
CDR3 protein: ASSEPGSGYT

V gene: TRBV7-2
CDR3 protein: ASSSQGVRTGELF

V gene: TRBV24-1
CDR3 protein: ATSDPQSSITGELF

V gene: TRBV4-1
CDR3 protein: ASSQDNGMADTQY

V gene: TRBV7-3
CDR3 protein: ASSVDSGGGYT